The rows below give T cell receptor beta chains drawn from one sample of a study of liver allograft versus peripheral blood T cells. TCRdb re-analysed the reads in MiXCR, keeping a single row per CDR3 protein. This table holds 6,500 to 10,000 distinct CDR3 sequences, 15% to 20% found once. These receptors all stem from a human patient who had a liver transplant. Some of these T cells may belong to the graft donor. Both conserved end residues are part of each CDR3. The D gene is left open where the match is weak. Some rows have no size entry. The others give once, few or many, or a class for an expanded clone.

TRBJ2-1	few	-	TRBV6-5	TGTGCCAGCAGTCCATATTCAGGGAGCAATGAGCAGTTCTTC	CASSPYSGSNEQFF
TRBJ2-5	few	TRBD2	TRBV11-2	TGTGCCAGCAGCCCCCTACTAGCGGGGGGGCAAGAGACCCAGTACTTC	CASSPLLAGGQETQYF
TRBJ2-1	many	TRBD2	TRBV6-2/TRBV6-3	TGTGCCAGCAGTTTCATAGCGGGGGGGCAAGATGAGCAGTTCTTC	CASSFIAGGQDEQFF
TRBJ2-7	-	-	TRBV13	TGTGCCAGCGGTTTCAGGGTCTACGAGCAGTACTTC	CASGFRVYEQYF
TRBJ2-3	-	TRBD1	TRBV7-9	TGTGCCAGCAGCGCCAGACAGGGTACATCAGATACGCAGTATTTT	CASSARQGTSDTQYF
TRBJ1-2	medium-sized	-	TRBV6-5	TGTGCCAGCAGACCCGACAGTGGTGATCTACTGGGCTACACCTTC	CASRPDSGDLLGYTF
TRBJ1-2	medium-sized	-	TRBV13	TGTGCCAGCAGCTTAGGCTCGGGGTCGGCTGGCTACACCTTC	CASSLGSGSAGYTF
TRBJ1-6	many	-	TRBV19	TGTGCCAGTAGTAAGGCCAGGGCGTCCTATAATTCACCCCTCCACTTT	CASSKARASYNSPLHF
TRBJ1-2	medium-sized	-	TRBV7-9	TGTGCCAGCAGCTTAGTGGTCCTGGGTACCTATGGCTACACCTTC	CASSLVVLGTYGYTF
TRBJ1-2	hyperexpanded	-	TRBV10-3	TGTGCCATCTCCCGGAGAGGGACGAGCTATGGCTACACCTTC	CAISRRGTSYGYTF
TRBJ2-1	medium-sized	-	TRBV6-5	TGTGCCAGCAGGACCAGGACCGCTGCCAATGAGCAGTTCTTC	CASRTRTAANEQFF
TRBJ2-1	-	-	TRBV20-1	TGCAGTCTAGTCGGAGAAAGCTCCTACAATGAGCAGTTCTTC	CSLVGESSYNEQFF
TRBJ1-5	few	-	TRBV6-1	TGTGCCAGCAGTGAACCCCTTGTCGCGCCCCAGCATTTT	CASSEPLVAPQHF
TRBJ1-6	many	TRBD1	TRBV28	TGTGCCAGCAGCCCCTACACAGGGGCCGTAATTTCACCCCTCCACTTT	CASSPYTGAVISPLHF
TRBJ1-2	medium-sized	-	TRBV13	TGTGCCAGCAGCTTAGGCCTTTGGGCGGGGGAAGAGGCCACCTTC	CASSLGLWAGEEATF
TRBJ2-7	medium-sized	TRBD1	TRBV18	TGTGCCAGCTCACCAAGGGCAGGGGGCTACGAGCAGTACTTC	CASSPRAGGYEQYF
TRBJ1-1	medium-sized	-	TRBV19	TGTGCCAGCAAACAGGCACCCCTTGAAGCTTTCTTT	CASKQAPLEAFF
TRBJ2-7	few	-	TRBV20-1	TGCAGTGCTAGAGATGGGACCTTCAGCTCCTACGAGCAGTACTTC	CSARDGTFSSYEQYF
TRBJ1-4	many	-	TRBV7-9	TGTGCCAGCAGCTTGACGAACCAGGGGCGGACAACTAATGAAAAACTGTTTTTT	CASSLTNQGRTTNEKLFF
TRBJ2-1	medium-sized	-	TRBV9	TGTGCCAGCAGCGTAGGGGGGCAAGGGAAAAATGAGCAGTTCTTC	CASSVGGQGKNEQFF
TRBJ1-5	many	-	TRBV6-5	TGTGCCAGCAGTTCCCAGGGTGGCCTAAGCAATCAGCCCCAGCATTTT	CASSSQGGLSNQPQHF
TRBJ1-3	few	-	TRBV20-1	TGCAGTGCTATTTCCGGGACAACGGGAAACACCATATATTTT	CSAISGTTGNTIYF
TRBJ1-1	medium-sized	-	TRBV14	TGTGCCAGCAGCCAAGGTATAACGAGTGAAGCTTTCTTT	CASSQGITSEAFF
TRBJ2-1	-	-	TRBV7-9	TGTGCCAGCAGCTTAGCGGCTAGCCTCTACAATGAGCAGTTCTTC	CASSLAASLYNEQFF
TRBJ2-7	medium-sized	TRBD1	TRBV13	TGTGCCAGCAGCCTTAACAGGGGGCTCGACGAGCAGTACTTC	CASSLNRGLDEQYF
TRBJ2-2	-	-	TRBV7-9	TGTGCCAGCAGCTTAGGAGGGAAGGGATCTGGGGAGCTGTTTTTT	CASSLGGKGSGELFF
TRBJ2-1	-	-	TRBV25-1	TGTGCCAGCCAATCTTTAAGGGGGAATGAGCAGTTCTTC	CASQSLRGNEQFF
TRBJ1-5	large	-	TRBV19	TGTGCCAGTAGTATTTGGAGTGTTAGGGACAATCAGCCCCAGCATTTT	CASSIWSVRDNQPQHF
TRBJ1-5	few	-	TRBV19	TGTGCCAGTAGTATAGGAGGGTCCCAGCCCCAGCATTTT	CASSIGGSQPQHF
TRBJ1-5	few	-	TRBV13	TGTGCCAGCAGCTCGGGGGATCAGCCCCAGCATTTT	CASSSGDQPQHF
TRBJ1-2	medium-sized	-	TRBV6-6	TGTGCCAGCATTAAAACGATGCTTGACGATGGCTACACCTTC	CASIKTMLDDGYTF
TRBJ2-7	few	TRBD1	TRBV6-5	TGTGCCAGCAGTTCCTTCGGTGACAGGGGGAACGAGCAGTACTTC	CASSSFGDRGNEQYF
TRBJ1-1	-	-	TRBV5-4	TGTGCCAGCAGCTTCGGGACAATTGAAGCTTTCTTT	CASSFGTIEAFF
TRBJ2-7	few	-	TRBV29-1	TGCAGCGTTGAGGTCGTGCCCTACGAGCAGTACTTC	CSVEVVPYEQYF
TRBJ2-2	medium-sized	-	TRBV6-5	TGTGCCAGCAGTTACTCGATTGGAGGGGATGGCGGGGAGCTGTTTTTT	CASSYSIGGDGGELFF